The clone carrying this T cell receptor beta chain was picked up a small number of times. No antigen is known for it. From germline, CDR1 is DFQATT and CDR2 SNEGSKA (reference sequence). The CDR3 is made up of 13 amino acids. Trimming took 1 base from V and 10 from J, leaving 13 bases between them. The source of the sample is a study of blood T cells in healthy people across ages. Overall study results and limits: From one million sequenced T cells, diversity estimates were lower bounds. Naive CD4+ cells and diversity were both higher in long-lived donors than in aged donors.

Isolating PBMCs gave at least 6.5 million of these cells per sample. It was with a sample-barcoded 5' primer and a J-beta primer mix that a second PCR of roughly 6 to 12 cycles was run. A tag from a template-switch adaptor with 12 random nucleotides marked each cDNA molecule. MiXCR was run by TCRdb on the 5' RACE reads, yielding one entry per CDR3 protein. The profile covers approximately 1.5 million distinct CDR3 sequences, with about 45% appearing a single time and roughly 3.7% taken by the ten largest. This TCR derives from a woman aged 18-30 years in good health. Specimen: blood. This sequence joins TRBV20-1 and TRBJ1-4; D remains unclear. CDR3 bases: TGCAGTGCTAGAGTACGGCAGTCGGGAAAACTGTTTTTT. Protein sequence: CSARVRQSGKLFF.